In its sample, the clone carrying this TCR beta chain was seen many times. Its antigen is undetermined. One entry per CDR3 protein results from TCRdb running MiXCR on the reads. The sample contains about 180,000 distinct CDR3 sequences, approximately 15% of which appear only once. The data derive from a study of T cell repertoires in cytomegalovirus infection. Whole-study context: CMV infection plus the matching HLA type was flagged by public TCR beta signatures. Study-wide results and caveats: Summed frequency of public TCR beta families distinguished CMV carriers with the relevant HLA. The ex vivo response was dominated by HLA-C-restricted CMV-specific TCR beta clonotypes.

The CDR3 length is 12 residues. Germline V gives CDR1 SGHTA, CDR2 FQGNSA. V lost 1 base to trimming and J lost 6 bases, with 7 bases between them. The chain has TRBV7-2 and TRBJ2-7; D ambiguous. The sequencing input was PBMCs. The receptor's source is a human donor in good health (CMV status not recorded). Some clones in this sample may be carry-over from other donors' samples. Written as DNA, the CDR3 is TGTGCCAGCAGCTTAGGGAGTGGCGAGCAGTACTTC. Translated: CASSLGSGEQYF.